One and the same sample provided the 29 T cell receptor beta chains below, sequenced in a study of OX40 agonist ivuxolimab in advanced cancers. Profiling relied on immunoSEQ multiplex PCR, and the TCRdb table lists in-frame clones only, not all of them. The sample holds about 130,000 clones, around 92% seen once. The sequencing here drew on CD4+ or CD8+ T cells sorted from blood, taken in a trial of the OX40 agonist ivuxolimab. The receptors shown here come from an adult with an advanced solid tumor such as melanoma, head and neck, liver or kidney cancer.

The chain is built from TRBV7-2 and TRBJ1-2; 8 bases map to TRBD1. Germline loops: CDR1 SGHTA, CDR2 FQGNSA. There are 13 residues in the CDR3. V gave up 5 bases and J gave up 14 bases; unmatched junction bases: 13. The CDR3 nucleotides are TGTGCCAGCAGCCAGGACAGGGAGCGTCTATGGACCTTC. This translates into CASSQDRERLWTF.

The chain joins TRBV6-5 to TRBJ1-5, with D possibly matching TRBD1 (5 bases). V lost 6 bases and J 7 bases, leaving 16 bases between the germline ends. There are 14 residues in the CDR3. Germline V gene lookup returns CDR1 MNHEY and CDR2 SVGAGI. CDR3 in DNA: TGTGCCAGCAGCCCGGGACCGGGCAGGCAGCCCCAGCATTTT. This encodes CASSPGPGRQPQHF.

V gene TRBV14 combines with J gene TRBJ2-1; 10 nucleotides match TRBD1. Germline CDR1 SGHDN, CDR2 FVKESK. Losses at the gene ends were 2 bases for V and 7 bases for J; bases not matched to a gene: 8. The CDR3 extends over 16 amino acids. CDR3 nucleotides: TGTGCCAGCAGCCAATTCCGGGACAGGGGAGGAAATGAGCAGTTCTTC. Its protein product is CASSQFRDRGGNEQFF.

The J gene is TRBJ2-7, the V gene TRBV6-5; unclear D gene. CDR3 length: 13 amino acids. Germline-derived CDR1 and CDR2 are MNHEY and SVGAGI. The V and J ends lost 0 bases and 6 bases respectively, with 9 bases between them. The CDR3 loop reads CASSYSMSLEQYF. The CDR3 region has the DNA TGTGCCAGCAGTTACTCGATGTCACTCGAGCAGTACTTC.

The chain uses TRBV7-9 and TRBJ1-1; D remains unclear. Germline V gives CDR1 SEHNR, CDR2 FQNEAQ (reference sequence). The CDR3 sequence is 13 residues long. Trimming shortened V by 0 bases and J by 5 bases, and 7 bases separated the two germline ends. CDR3 in DNA: TGTGCCAGCAGCTTAGCCGGGGAAACTGAAGCTTTCTTT. This translates into CASSLAGETEAFF.

The genes are TRBV25-1 and TRBJ2-2, with 8 bases that match TRBD1. The V gene end was trimmed by 1 base and the J gene end by 9 bases; junction bases not matched to a gene: 10. CDR1 and CDR2 from the germline V gene are MGHDK and SYGVNS. This CDR3 has 16 residues. The CDR3 DNA is TGTGCCAGCAGTGAATTCCAGGGGGCGCAACCGCGGGAGCTGTTTTTT. The encoded protein is CASSEFQGAQPRELFF.

The V and J genes are TRBV7-8 and TRBJ2-1, with 13 bases fitting TRBD2. The germline V gene encodes CDR1 SGHVS and CDR2 FQNEAQ. The CDR3 covers 14 residues. Unmatched junction bases numbered 6, after V lost 6 bases and J lost 10 bases. The CDR3 reads CASSRTSGRVEQFF. The CDR3 nucleotides read TGTGCCAGCAGTCGGACTAGCGGGAGAGTAGAGCAGTTCTTC.

The V and J genes are TRBV7-8 and TRBJ1-5; D is uncertain. Between the trimmed V and J ends, which lost 5 bases and 6 bases, there was a span of 14 bases. The length of the CDR3 is 14 residues. Germline V gene data show CDR1 as SGHVS and CDR2 as FQNEAQ. CDR3 loop: CASSADHRSQPQHF. In nucleotides, the CDR3 is TGTGCCAGCAGCGCAGACCATAGGAGTCAGCCCCAGCATTTT.

The chain links TRBV2 to TRBJ2-1; 7 bases are a match to TRBD2. V gave up 4 bases and J gave up 7 bases; unmatched junction bases: 10. The CDR3 covers 15 residues. Germline V gene sequence: CDR1 SNHLY, CDR2 FYNNEI. The CDR3 here is CASSVPRENWNEQFF. In nucleotides, the CDR3 is TGTGCCAGCAGTGTCCCGCGGGAGAATTGGAATGAGCAGTTCTTC.

CDR3 DNA: TGTGCCAGCAGTTTTGACGGGGTTCAGCCCCAGCATTTT. It codes for CASSFDGVQPQHF. This chain connects TRBV28 to TRBJ1-5; the D is unclear. Trimming shortened V by 3 bases and J by 6 bases, and 9 bases separated the two germline ends. Germline V gene lookup returns CDR1 MDHEN and CDR2 SYDVKM. The CDR3 has 13 residues.

The V and J genes are TRBV28 and TRBJ1-1; D possibly corresponds to TRBD1 (6 bases). Germline lookup yields CDR1 MDHEN and CDR2 SYDVKM. V gave up 4 bases and J gave up 1 base, with 10 bases separating them. The CDR3 runs 14 residues. This CDR3 is CASSWGGQNTEAFF. The CDR3 bases are TGTGCCAGCAGTTGGGGGGGCCAGAACACTGAAGCTTTCTTT.

This chain joins TRBV10-3 and TRBJ1-5; 10 nucleotides agree with TRBD1. Trimming removed 0 bases from V and 7 bases from J; junction bases left unmatched: 6. In germline, CDR1 is ENHRY, CDR2 SYGVKD. The CDR3 has 16 residues. The CDR3 protein is CAISESPGQGKQPQHF. The CDR3 DNA is TGTGCCATCAGTGAGTCCCCGGGACAGGGGAAACAGCCCCAGCATTTT.

V and J are TRBV27 and TRBJ2-1; TRBD1 matches 10 bases. Trimming removed 8 bases from V and 4 bases from J; junction bases left unmatched: 5. The CDR3 is 14 amino acids. From germline, CDR1 is MNHEY and CDR2 SMNVEV (reference sequence). DNA for the CDR3: TGTGCCAGCGGTGGGGGACAGGGGTACAATGAGCAGTTCTTC. Its translation is CASGGGQGYNEQFF.

The J gene is TRBJ1-1, the V gene TRBV2; tentative D call: TRBD1 (6 bases). Germline assignment: CDR1 SNHLY and CDR2 FYNNEI. V was shortened by 9 bases and J by 4 bases, with 15 bases between the two germline ends. There are 13 residues in the CDR3. In nucleotides, the CDR3 is TGTGCCAGGAGGCAGGGGTTCGGCACTGAAGCTTTCTTT. Its protein is CARRQGFGTEAFF.

The gene calls are TRBV10-3 and TRBJ2-3; D remains ambiguous. CDR1 and CDR2 from the germline V gene are ENHRY and SYGVKD. V dropped 3 bases and J dropped 4 bases, with 2 bases sitting between them. There are 11 residues in the CDR3. The CDR3 protein is CAISDADTQYF. For the CDR3, the DNA is TGTGCCATCAGTGACGCAGATACGCAGTATTTT.

The CDR3 DNA sequence: TGTGCCAGCAGCGTATTAGGAACGGGAGGGCAGCATGAGCAGTTCTTC. Amino acid sequence: CASSVLGTGGQHEQFF. The chain uses TRBV9 and TRBJ2-1, with 8 nucleotides matching TRBD2. CDR3 length: 16 amino acids. Germline CDR1 is SGDLS and CDR2 is YYNGEE. The junction had 11 bases not matched to a gene; V was cut back by 1 base and J by 8 bases.

The V and J genes are TRBV28 and TRBJ2-5; 7 bases fit TRBD2. After removal of 6 bases from V and 5 bases from J, the junction contained 15 bases not matched to a gene. The CDR3 length is 16 residues. CDR1 is MDHEN and CDR2 is SYDVKM in the germline V gene. The CDR3: CASRPIGTISSETQYF. As DNA, the CDR3 is TGTGCCAGCAGGCCAATAGGGACTATCTCATCTGAGACCCAGTACTTC.

The V call is TRBV12-5, the J call TRBJ2-1; the D gene is possibly TRBD1 (5 bases). Germline V gives CDR1 LGHNT, CDR2 FRNRAP. The CDR3 runs to 12 residues. V was shortened by 0 bases and J by 9 bases, with 6 bases between the two germline ends. The CDR3 DNA is TGTGCTAGTGGTTTGGTTGACAGTGAGCAGTTCTTC. Its protein is CASGLVDSEQFF.

The V and J genes are TRBV7-2 and TRBJ2-5, with no clear D. The end of the DNA is better explained by TRBJ2-7, so the J call may be wrong. Germline V gene lookup returns CDR1 SGHTA and CDR2 FQGNSA. The CDR3 extends over 13 amino acids. CDR3 in amino acids: CASSLFPGAEQYF. The CDR3 region has the DNA TGTGCCAGCAGCTTATTCCCAGGCGCCGAGCAGTACTTC.

V is TRBV19 and J is TRBJ1-5; 7 bases are shared with TRBD1. After removal of 3 bases from V and 4 bases from J, the junction contained 6 bases not matched to a gene. The CDR3 length is 15 residues. Germline V gene sequence: CDR1 LNHDA, CDR2 SQIVND (reference sequence). The CDR3 sequence is CASSISRQGNQPQHF. CDR3 in DNA: TGTGCCAGTAGTATTTCGCGACAGGGAAATCAGCCCCAGCATTTT.

The chain couples TRBV7-8 to TRBJ2-7; D tentatively reads TRBD1 or TRBD2 (5 bases each). Trimming shortened V by 5 bases and J by 7 bases, and 15 bases separated the two germline ends. The CDR3 runs to 13 residues. Germline V CDR1 and CDR2: SGHVS, FQNEAQ. In nucleotides, the CDR3 is TGTGCCAGCAGCCCGGGGCAGAAGAAAGAGCAGTACTTC. Its translation is CASSPGQKKEQYF.

The sample holds one count of this clone. The rearrangement joins TRBV5-4 to TRBJ2-2; the match to TRBD1 covers 8 bases. V gave up 4 bases and J gave up 5 bases; unmatched junction bases: 7. The CDR3 extends over 15 amino acids. Germline lookup yields CDR1 SGHNT and CDR2 YYREEE (reference sequence). The CDR3 bases are TGTGCCAGCAGCCCGGACAGGGCGGGGACCGGGGAGCTGTTTTTT. Amino acid sequence: CASSPDRAGTGELFF.

This clone was counted a single time. The V gene is TRBV5-6, the J gene TRBJ1-1; D is ambiguous. This CDR3 has 14 residues. Germline V gives CDR1 SGHDT, CDR2 YYEEEE. V was trimmed by 0 bases and J by 0 bases, leaving 6 bases between them. The CDR3 here is CASSLEAMNTEAFF. The CDR3 DNA follows: TGTGCCAGCAGCTTGGAGGCGATGAACACTGAAGCTTTCTTT.

DNA for the CDR3: TGTGCCAGCAGGGGACAGGGCGGGGAGCTGTTTTTT. Its protein product is CASRGQGGELFF. This sequence joins TRBV7-2 and TRBJ2-2; TRBD1 matches at 9 bases. With 6 bases clipped from V and 7 bases from J, the junction kept 0 bases outside the gene matches. This CDR3 is 12 amino acids long. Germline CDR1 reads SGHTA; CDR2 reads FQGNSA.

This chain connects TRBV19 to TRBJ2-7; 9 bases are a match to TRBD2. Trimming took 0 bases from V and 0 from J; bases not matched to a gene: 3. The CDR3 is 16 residues long. CDR1 is LNHDA and CDR2 is SQIVND in the germline V gene (reference sequence). This CDR3 reads CASSIDVLAGSYEQYF. The DNA of the CDR3 is TGTGCCAGTAGTATAGATGTACTAGCGGGCTCCTACGAGCAGTACTTC.

This clone was picked up one time. This chain links TRBV5-6 with TRBJ1-1; D unresolved. The CDR3 has 14 amino acids. Trimming pared 4 bases from V and 1 base from J, leaving 11 bases between. Looked up from germline, CDR1 is SGHDT and CDR2 is YYEEEE. The CDR3 nucleotides are TGTGCCAGCAGCGGTGTCCTACGGAACACTGAAGCTTTCTTT. Encoded protein: CASSGVLRNTEAFF.

The chain is built from TRBV18 and TRBJ2-5; D is unresolved. V was trimmed by 2 bases and J by 2 bases, leaving 18 bases between them. This CDR3 region has 17 residues. Looked up from germline, CDR1 is KGHSH and CDR2 is LQKENI. The CDR3 coding sequence is TGTGCCAGCTCACCAACGAGCACACAGCCACCTCAAGAGACCCAGTACTTC. The encoded protein is CASSPTSTQPPQETQYF.

The chain employs TRBV4-2 and TRBJ2-7; 10 bases map to TRBD2. V was pared by 1 base and J by 0 bases, with 6 bases of the junction left unmatched. In germline, CDR1 is LGHNA, CDR2 YNFKEQ. This CDR3 contains 17 residues. The CDR3: CASSQVIAGGISYEQYF. DNA for the CDR3: TGTGCCAGCAGCCAAGTTATAGCGGGAGGTATCTCCTACGAGCAGTACTTC.

This clone was counted a single time. V and J are TRBV30 and TRBJ1-4; no reliable D call. The germline CDR1 and CDR2 sequences are GTSNPN and SVGIG (reference sequence). The CDR3 spans 13 residues. V lost 2 bases to trimming and J lost 8 bases, with 12 bases between them. The CDR3 region has the DNA TGTGCCTGGAGTACCGGGGTAGGGGAAAAACTGTTTTTT. Encoded protein: CAWSTGVGEKLFF. Using reference TRBV30 and TRBJ1-4 for the parts outside the CDR3, the full variable domain is SQTIHQWPATLVQPVGSPLSLECTVEGTSNPNLYWYRQAAGRGLQLLFYSVGIGQISSEVPQNLSASRPQDRQFILSSKKLLLSDSGFYLCAWSTGVGEKLFFGSGTQLSVL.